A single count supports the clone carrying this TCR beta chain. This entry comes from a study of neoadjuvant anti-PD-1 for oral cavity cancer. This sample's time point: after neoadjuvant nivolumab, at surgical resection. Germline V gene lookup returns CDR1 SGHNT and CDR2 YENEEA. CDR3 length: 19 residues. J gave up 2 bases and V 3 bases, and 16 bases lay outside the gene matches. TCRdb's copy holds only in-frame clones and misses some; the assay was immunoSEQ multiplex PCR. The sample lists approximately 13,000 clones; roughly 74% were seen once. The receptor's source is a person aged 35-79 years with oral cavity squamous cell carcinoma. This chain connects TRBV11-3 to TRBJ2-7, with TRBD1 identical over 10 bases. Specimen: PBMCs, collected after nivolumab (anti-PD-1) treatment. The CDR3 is CASSLGPGTGVSGTYEQYF. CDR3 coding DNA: TGTGCCAGCAGCTTGGGTCCCGGGACAGGGGTATCGGGCACCTACGAGCAGTACTTC.